This entry concerns a single T cell receptor beta chain. What antigen it recognizes has not been identified. No clone much larger than this one lies a single base away; base qualities are absent. For TCR beta library preparation, 1.5 to 2.5 micrograms of genomic DNA was extracted from cryopreserved PBMCs. Longitudinal blood samples from CLL patients receiving ibrutinib monotherapy were subjected to high-throughput TCR beta sequencing. The patients took part in an open-label, single-center phase 2 trial of ibrutinib monotherapy. These data belong to a study of cytotoxic CD8 clonotypes in ibrutinib-treated CLL (dated by TCRdb to the early 2020s). Broadly, across the study: The cohort was composed of more than ten relapsed/refractory and approximately 16 treatment-naive patients; IGHV unmutated status was identified in some 17 patients. Longitudinal samples were available for about 30% of the roughly 86 trial participants. On average, each sample yielded around 250,000 productive templates and around 98,000 productive rearrangements. Cryopreserved peripheral blood mononuclear cells were obtained prior to treatment, at the time of response, and at either disease progression or sustained remission. The response samples were drawn at a median of 12 months into treatment, with a range of roughly 6 to 36 months. Responses were partial in around 25 patients and complete in 2; after median about 70 months follow-up, 14 stayed in remission and about 12 progressed. All remission and progressive disease samples were collected while patients were still receiving ibrutinib.

On a MiSeq, deep resolution sequencing aimed for a depth between 1 in 1 million and 1 in 200,000 T cells, with each clonotype covered approximately 9.8x on average. The immunoSEQ hsTCRB Kit was used to generate TCR beta libraries. The authors processed their data as follows. ImmunoSEQ Data Assistant and ImmunoSEQ Analyzer were used for data analysis, and V, D and J genes were assigned according to IMGT definitions. Clonality, which ranges from 0 to 1, was calculated as one minus the normalized Shannon entropy of productive rearrangement frequencies. Only overrepresented clonotypes making up at least 0.05% of each patient's repertoire were included in the public clonotype analysis. Roughly 12 age-matched healthy donor repertoires from immuneACCESS were used as controls for clonality. TCRdb holds this immuneACCESS table with in-frame rearrangements only. Some clones are missing; in checked studies, unresolved V genes explain under half, and the rest has no known cause. That table supplies the V and J calls and clone size; D and trimming were determined from the DNA. The table for this sample lists approximately 350,000 clones; roughly 70% of them were counted only once. Of the sample, roughly 6% is held by the ten largest clones.

What the research found in general, with its limitations: Clonality rose at ibrutinib response, remained stable during sustained remission, and dropped back toward baseline at progression. Sampling times were not matched between sustained-remission and progressing patients, and lymph node repertoires were not studied. Public clonotypes were found to be uncommon and were observed to contract or remain stable during treatment; the increase in clonality was shown to reflect expansion of private clonotypes at ibrutinib response. At baseline, clonality was higher than in age-matched healthy donors and showed a strong correlation with circulating CD8+ T-cell counts.

Sample: PBMCs, taken after 36 months of ibrutinib treatment. This sequence was found in a human donor with chronic lymphocytic leukemia.

The DNA sequence is as follows: TGTGCCAGTAGTAGGACAGTAAGCAATCAGCCCCAGCATTTT. This is translated as CASSRTVSNQPQHF. The V and J segments used are TRBV19 and TRBJ1-5, and possibly TRBD1, on 6 matching bases. From cysteine to phenylalanine, the CDR3 is 14 amino acids long. Only the CDR3 DNA stays, 42 bases, in frame from base 1. V is cut by 4 bases and J by 1 base, and the space between the germline ends is 8 bases. From the germline V gene (reference sequence), CDR1 is LNHDA and CDR2 is SQIVND.